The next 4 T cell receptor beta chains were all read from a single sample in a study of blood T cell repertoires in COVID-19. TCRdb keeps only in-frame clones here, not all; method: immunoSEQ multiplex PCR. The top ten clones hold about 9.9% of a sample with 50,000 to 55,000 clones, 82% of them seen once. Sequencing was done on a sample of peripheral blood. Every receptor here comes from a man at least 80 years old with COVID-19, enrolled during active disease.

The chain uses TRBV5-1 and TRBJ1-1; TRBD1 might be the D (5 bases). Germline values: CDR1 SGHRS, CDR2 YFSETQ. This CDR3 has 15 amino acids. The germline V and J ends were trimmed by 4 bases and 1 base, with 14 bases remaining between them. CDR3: CASSVDGRGNTEAFF. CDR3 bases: TGCGCCAGCAGCGTCGACGGTAGGGGGAACACTGAAGCTTTCTTT.

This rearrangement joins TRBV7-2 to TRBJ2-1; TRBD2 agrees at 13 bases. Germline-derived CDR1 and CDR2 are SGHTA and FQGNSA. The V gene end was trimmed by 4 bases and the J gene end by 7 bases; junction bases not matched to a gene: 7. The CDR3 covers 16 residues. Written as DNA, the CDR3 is TGTGCCAGCAGCTCCCCGGGACTAGCGGGAAATAATGAGCAGTTCTTC. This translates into CASSSPGLAGNNEQFF.

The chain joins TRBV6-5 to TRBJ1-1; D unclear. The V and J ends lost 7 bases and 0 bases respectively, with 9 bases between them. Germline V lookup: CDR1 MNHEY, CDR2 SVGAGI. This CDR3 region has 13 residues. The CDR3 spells CASKNGVNTEAFF. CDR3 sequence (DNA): TGTGCCAGCAAAAACGGGGTGAACACTGAAGCTTTCTTT.

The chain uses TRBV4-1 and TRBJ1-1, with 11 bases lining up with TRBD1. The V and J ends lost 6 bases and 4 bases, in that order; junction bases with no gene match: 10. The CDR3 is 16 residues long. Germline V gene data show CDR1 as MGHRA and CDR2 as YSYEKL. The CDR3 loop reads CASSHRGTGGSTEAFF. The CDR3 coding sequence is TGCGCCAGCAGTCACCGCGGGACAGGGGGGTCCACTGAAGCTTTCTTT.